The present TCR beta chain was sequenced within a study of neurological immune-mediated disorders. It was from 2 million PBMCs stored at -80 C that the unsorted libraries were obtained. Study-wide points: In HTLV-1-associated myelopathy, TCR clonal expansion was greatest, and in multiple sclerosis it was least, below healthy controls. No CDR3 amino acid sequences were shared by expanded clones across subjects, suggesting private repertoires in all groups.

The method for making cDNA was 5'RACE, and it used 10-nucleotide random UMIs. TCRdb analysed the 5' RACE reads with MiXCR anew, one entry per CDR3 protein. Of 84,000 or so distinct CDR3 sequences in the sample, 10% are singletons; the top ten hold roughly 1.8%. This clonotype showed up many times. Its target is unknown. This TCR was recovered from a man between 35 and 55 years old in good health. Input material: PBMCs.

CDR3 nucleotides: TGTGCCACCAGCACAAGCACAGATACGCAGTATTTT. Translated: CATSTSTDTQYF. The V call is TRBV15, the J call TRBJ2-3; D is undetermined. Looked up from germline, CDR1 is LNHNV and CDR2 is YYDKDF (reference sequence). The CDR3 has 12 amino acids. V lost 4 bases, J lost 0 bases, and 2 bases lay in between.